A selection of T cell receptor beta chains follows, all from one sample in a study of blood T cell repertoires in COVID-19. The table came from immunoSEQ multiplex PCR; TCRdb's copy has only in-frame clones and leaves some out. The data show 200,000 or so clones, nearly 85% seen once. The sequenced material came from peripheral blood. These TCRs come from a woman in her 30s with acute or convalescent COVID-19. Each CDR3 is given with its conserved first and last residue.

V	length	J	CDR3
TRBV6-5	12	TRBJ2-2	CASMQGTGELFF
TRBV28	16	TRBJ1-2	CASSLVDGLLGWVSDF
TRBV14	12	TRBJ1-1	CASRKGTVRAFF
TRBV28	17	TRBJ1-4	CASSFPTTGTRYEKLFF
TRBV9	16	TRBJ2-1	CASSVRGQGAHNEQFF
TRBV6-5	14	TRBJ1-2	CASTRERISHGYTF
TRBV4-3	16	TRBJ1-1	CASSQSSGTLGTEAFF
TRBV5-1	17	TRBJ2-1	CASSSRELSGSVNEQFF
TRBV5-1	13	TRBJ2-7	CASSLRRGYEQYF
TRBV11-2	16	TRBJ2-1	CASSPGLAGAYNEQFF
TRBV19	15	TRBJ1-4	CASSLSGVANEKLFF
TRBV11-2	15	TRBJ1-4	CASSLGGQGNEKLFF
TRBV4-3	19	TRBJ2-3	CASSQGALAGGINTDTQYF
TRBV2	15	TRBJ2-7	CASSSPTGAVGEQYF
TRBV28	13	TRBJ1-2	CASRPIPEYGYTF
TRBV5-1	15	TRBJ2-3	CASSLKGRDTDTQYF
TRBV28	14	TRBJ2-5	CASSPTYYLETQYF
TRBV5-6	15	TRBJ1-4	CASSLRQAGGEKLFF
TRBV7-2	17	TRBJ1-1	CASSSGTGGAWLTEAFF
TRBV20-1	11	TRBJ2-1	CSFRKGEKQFF
TRBV2	14	TRBJ1-1	CASSEEAALSEAFF
TRBV6-4	15	TRBJ2-2	CASSPEAGNTGELFF
TRBV19	16	TRBJ1-1	CASSDPGQGGITEAFF
TRBV5-4	17	TRBJ1-3	CASSPLPRGNSGNTIYF
TRBV2	13	TRBJ2-7	CASSADRSYEQYF
TRBV28	14	TRBJ1-4	CASSPGTVGEKLFF
TRBV30	13	TRBJ2-3	CAWSGGGTDTQYF
TRBV27	15	TRBJ2-6	CASSFAGSGANVLTF
TRBV30	14	TRBJ2-7	CAWSWGTGAYEQYF
TRBV19	15	TRBJ1-6	CASSIETGVDSPLHF
TRBV5-1	16	TRBJ2-3	CASSLRLAGGTDTQYF
TRBV5-4	14	TRBJ2-3	CASSLAGGRDTQYF
TRBV10-3	11	TRBJ2-1	CAISYQNEQFF
TRBV4-1	15	TRBJ2-3	CASSQGGGSADTQYF
TRBV5-8	18	TRBJ1-5	CASSLGNRGDANSQPQHF
TRBV7-9	15	TRBJ1-4	CASNQTGAANEKLFF
TRBV25-1	13	TRBJ2-7	CASSDRGSYEQYF
TRBV3-1/TRBV3-2	14	TRBJ1-2	CASSQKQGTWGYTF
TRBV29-1	14	TRBJ2-3	CSVASGSRTDTQYF
TRBV7-9	14	TRBJ1-5	CASSPTGANQPQHF
TRBV7-8	19	TRBJ2-5	CASSLLVVGTGTVWETQYF
TRBV19	11	TRBJ2-2	CASSIDRELFF
TRBV28	14	TRBJ1-2	CASSFDLRRGGYTF
TRBV20-1	13	TRBJ1-1	CSASQGAWTEAFF
TRBV6-5	13	TRBJ2-3	CASSLQGTDTQYF
TRBV27	17	TRBJ2-2	CASSFPGTSGRAGELFF
TRBV5-1	14	TRBJ1-6	CASSLSGNDSPLHF
TRBV2	17	TRBJ2-3	CASSEWSAGRAGDTQYF
TRBV7-7	13	TRBJ2-2	CASSNQGPGELFF
TRBV2	13	TRBJ2-5	CASSVSRGETQYF
TRBV27	17	TRBJ1-2	CASSLSVRTERGYGYTF